This T cell receptor (beta chain) was identified during a study of regulatory T cells in long-lasting Graves disease. iRepertoire HTBI primers and Arm-PCR of CDR3 regions built TCR beta libraries. TCRdb itself ran the multiplex PCR reads through MiXCR, one entry per CDR3 protein. The repertoire holds around 420,000 distinct CDR3 sequences, approximately 15% seen once, with approximately 7.8% in the top ten. V lost 1 base to trimming and J lost 6 bases; unmatched junction nucleotides: 9. The CDR3 runs to 15 residues. CDR1 is SGHDN, CDR2 FVKESK, per germline. Stated time point: newly diagnosed GD, antithyroid drugs for less than 3 months. PBMC RNA was the source of the TCR library. This clonotype has at least ten counts. The same data also contributed to another study, on T cells in Graves' hyperthyroidism and ophthalmopathy.

The chain carries TRBV14 and TRBJ2-7, with TRBD1 identical over 7 bases. The starting material was peripheral blood mononuclear cells (PBMCs), obtained at new diagnosis, from a patient treated with antithyroid drugs. The source is a middle-aged woman with Graves disease. CDR3 protein: CASSQGRQGRGEQYF. As DNA, the CDR3 is TGTGCCAGCAGCCAAGGGCGACAGGGACGGGGCGAGCAGTACTTC.